This is a list of T cell receptor beta chains from one sample in a study of blood T cell repertoires in COVID-19. Assay used: immunoSEQ multiplex PCR; TCRdb lists only in-frame clones, some missing. The sample lists roughly 170,000 clones; approximately 85% were seen once. The sample was peripheral blood. The source of these receptors is a man aged 40-50 years who had recovered from COVID-19. Both conserved end residues are part of each CDR3. Each record gives: V gene, clone size, D gene, J gene, CDR3 protein, CDR3 DNA. A D gene is named only where the DNA matches it firmly. Size is stated for part of the rows, as once, few or many counts, or as a class when the clone is expanded.

V: TRBV6-2/TRBV6-3; size: .; D: .; J: TRBJ2-7; CDR3: CASSYSRSYEQYF; DNA: TGTGCCAGCAGTTACTCCCGTAGCTACGAGCAGTACTTC
V: TRBV18; size: .; D: TRBD1; J: TRBJ2-5; CDR3: CASSTRGPETQYF; DNA: TGTGCCAGCTCAACGAGGGGGCCGGAGACCCAGTACTTC
V: TRBV5-1; size: .; D: TRBD1; J: TRBJ2-7; CDR3: CASSFDRGLYEQYF; DNA: TGCGCCAGCAGCTTTGACAGGGGGCTATACGAGCAGTACTTC
V: TRBV24-1; size: .; D: TRBD1; J: TRBJ2-1; CDR3: CATSDFDRGGPGEQFF; DNA: TGTGCCACCAGTGATTTTGACAGGGGGGGGCCTGGGGAGCAGTTCTTC
V: TRBV11-3; size: few; D: TRBD1; J: TRBJ2-7; CDR3: CASSLNTDRGIQSQYF; DNA: TGTGCCAGCAGCTTAAATACTGACAGGGGGATTCAGAGTCAGTACTTC
V: TRBV6-5; size: .; D: TRBD1; J: TRBJ1-6; CDR3: CASSSPGTAYNSPLHF; DNA: TGTGCCAGCAGTTCTCCCGGGACAGCGTATAATTCACCCCTCCACTTT
V: TRBV14; size: .; D: .; J: TRBJ1-2; CDR3: CASSQYRENYGYTF; DNA: TGTGCCAGCAGCCAATACAGGGAGAACTATGGCTACACCTTC
V: TRBV4-3; size: .; D: .; J: TRBJ1-2; CDR3: CASSQDASGEGGYTF; DNA: TGCGCCAGCAGCCAAGATGCGAGTGGAGAGGGTGGCTACACCTTC
V: TRBV10-3; size: .; D: .; J: TRBJ2-3; CDR3: CARARVPQYF; DNA: TGTGCCAGAGCCAGGGTACCGCAGTATTTT
V: TRBV10-3; size: .; D: .; J: TRBJ1-2; CDR3: CAISDSYGYTF; DNA: TGTGCCATCAGTGACAGCTATGGCTACACCTTC
V: TRBV5-1; size: .; D: .; J: TRBJ2-3; CDR3: CASSLVSRGGTDTQYF; DNA: TGCGCCAGCAGCTTGGTGTCTCGAGGTGGCACAGATACGCAGTATTTT
V: TRBV11-3; size: once; D: TRBD1; J: TRBJ1-5; CDR3: CASSPIEDRVCQPQHF; DNA: TGTGCCAGCAGCCCGATCGAGGACAGGGTTTGTCAGCCCCAGCATTTT
V: TRBV4-2; size: .; D: .; J: TRBJ2-3; CDR3: CASSQLRARGLGTDTQYF; DNA: TGTGCCAGCAGCCAGTTAAGGGCTAGAGGGCTTGGCACAGATACGCAGTATTTT
V: TRBV6-5; size: .; D: .; J: TRBJ1-2; CDR3: CASSYSISQAGYTF; DNA: TGTGCCAGCAGTTACTCGATCTCCCAGGCTGGCTACACCTTC
V: TRBV30; size: .; D: .; J: TRBJ2-7; CDR3: CAWRFPQWASYEQYF; DNA: TGTGCCTGGAGATTCCCCCAGTGGGCCTCCTACGAGCAGTACTTC
V: TRBV5-1; size: once; D: TRBD1; J: TRBJ2-7; CDR3: CASSLDRGLDEQYF; DNA: TGCGCCAGCAGCCTGGACAGGGGATTGGACGAGCAGTACTTC
V: TRBV4-1; size: .; D: .; J: TRBJ2-3; CDR3: CASSPPGTDTQYF; DNA: TGCGCCAGCAGCCCTCCGGGCACAGATACGCAGTATTTT
V: TRBV7-2; size: .; D: .; J: TRBJ2-1; CDR3: CTSKGGAYNEQFF; DNA: TGTACCAGCAAGGGGGGGGCCTACAATGAGCAGTTCTTC
V: TRBV11-3; size: .; D: .; J: TRBJ1-1; CDR3: CASSLDQRTEAFF; DNA: TGTGCCAGCAGCTTAGATCAACGGACTGAAGCTTTCTTT
V: TRBV9; size: .; D: .; J: TRBJ1-6; CDR3: CASSLGSGISPLHF; DNA: TGTGCCAGCAGCCTAGGATCCGGGATTTCACCCCTCCACTTT
V: TRBV28; size: once; D: .; J: TRBJ2-3; CDR3: CASRGGDSSTDTQYF; DNA: TGTGCCAGCAGGGGGGGAGACTCTAGCACAGATACGCAGTATTTT
V: TRBV19; size: .; D: .; J: TRBJ1-5; CDR3: CASSIQGGQPQHF; DNA: TGTGCCAGTAGTATTCAGGGAGGACAGCCCCAGCATTTT
V: TRBV3-1/TRBV3-2; size: .; D: TRBD1; J: TRBJ2-7; CDR3: CATRQGGSYEQYF; DNA: TGTGCCACCAGACAGGGGGGCAGCTACGAGCAGTACTTC
V: TRBV10-3; size: once; D: .; J: TRBJ1-1; CDR3: CAISVSGSNTEAFF; DNA: TGTGCCATCAGTGTCTCCGGGTCGAACACTGAAGCTTTCTTT
V: TRBV4-1; size: few; D: TRBD1; J: TRBJ2-7; CDR3: CASSPTGVGSYEQYF; DNA: TGCGCCAGCAGCCCGACAGGGGTGGGCTCCTACGAGCAGTACTTC
V: TRBV9; size: .; D: .; J: TRBJ1-1; CDR3: CASSVGGVEVAFF; DNA: TGTGCCAGCAGCGTAGGAGGAGTCGAGGTAGCTTTCTTT